The subject of this entry is one TCR beta chain. The data derive from a study of blood T cell repertoires in COVID-19. CDR3 length: 14 amino acids. The V segment lost 3 bases and the J segment 5 bases; nucleotides outside the gene matches: 7. In germline, CDR1 is SGHDT, CDR2 YYEEEE. Original processing methods: Amplified reference gene primers provided the basis for estimating nucleated cell counts. This table comes from immunoSEQ multiplex PCR, and its TCRdb copy is limited to in-frame clones, with some not included. The V and J calls and clone size were taken over from that table, and D and trimming were inferred from the DNA. This table holds 55,000 to 75,000 clones, 85% to 90% found once.

This chain joins TRBV5-6 and TRBJ2-5; 7 nucleotides agree with TRBD1. This TCR came from a human donor in a cohort sampled during active COVID-19. Sequenced material: peripheral blood. CDR3 protein: CASSSTGAGETQYF. The CDR3, as DNA: TGTGCCAGCAGCTCTACAGGGGCTGGGGAGACCCAGTACTTC.